This record looks at one TCR beta chain sequence and its context. TCRdb processed the RACE reads anew with MiXCR; each CDR3 protein has one entry. The sample lists around 330,000 distinct CDR3 sequences, 5% to 6.5% occurring once. Time point in this sample: pre-sensitization, week 0. Specified treatment: therapeutic diphenylcyclopropenone sensitization with weekly scalp DPC. After removal of 6 bases from V and 3 bases from J, the junction contained 8 bases not matched to a gene. Germline V lookup: CDR1 MNHNY, CDR2 SVGAGI (reference sequence). This CDR3 is built from 16 residues. This sample stems from a study of human T cells and chemical hapten exposure.

The TCR originated in a woman between 18 and 29 years old with alopecia areata. Some clones in this sample may be carry-over from other donors' samples. The V and J genes are TRBV6-6 and TRBJ1-2; 12 nucleotides agree with TRBD1. The material sequenced was whole blood, taken in connection with sensitization to the hapten diphenylcyclopropenone (DPC). The CDR3 sequence is CASRSGQGAGYYGYTF. CDR3 DNA: TGTGCCAGCAGATCGGGACAGGGGGCGGGCTACTATGGCTACACCTTC.